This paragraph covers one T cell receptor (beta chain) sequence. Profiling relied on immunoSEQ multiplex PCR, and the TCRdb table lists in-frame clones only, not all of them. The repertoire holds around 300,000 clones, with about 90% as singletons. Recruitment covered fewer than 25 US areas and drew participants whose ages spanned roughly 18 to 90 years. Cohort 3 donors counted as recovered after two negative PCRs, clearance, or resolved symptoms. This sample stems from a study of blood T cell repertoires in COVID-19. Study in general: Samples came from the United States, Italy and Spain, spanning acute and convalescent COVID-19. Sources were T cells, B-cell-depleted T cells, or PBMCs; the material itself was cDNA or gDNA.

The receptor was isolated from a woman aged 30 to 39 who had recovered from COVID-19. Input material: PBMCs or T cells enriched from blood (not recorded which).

The CDR3 protein is CASSQDLGGGSAGELFF. CDR3 bases: TGCGCCAGCAGCCAAGATCTGGGCGGGGGGAGCGCCGGGGAGCTGTTTTTT. This sequence joins TRBV4-3 and TRBJ2-2; 8 bases line up with TRBD2. The V gene's germline CDR1 is LGHNA and CDR2 YSLEER. The CDR3 loop spans 17 amino acids. The V segment lost 0 bases and the J segment 6 bases; nucleotides outside the gene matches: 9.